Below, 8 T cell receptor beta chains from the same sample are listed, as sequenced in a study of shared clonotypes between healthy human individuals (dated by TCRdb to 2018 to 2021). CD8 naive samples were obtained by positive selection for CCR7 among CD45RO-negative cells, yielding a CD45RA+CCR7+ population from which TemRA cells were excluded. The library was made by the immunoSEQ multiplex PCR assay. In TCRdb, the immuneACCESS table is reduced to in-frame sequences with V and J assigned. These tables do not hold every clone; where another copy was compared, an unresolved V gene accounts for under half, and the others remain unexplained. The sample table records 550,000 to 750,000 clones; just over 90% of these occur just once. Nearly 25% of the sample is taken by the ten largest. Sequencing used naive CD8+ T cells sorted from blood. In light of the paper, this sample's cell subset or site label describes: CD45RA+CCR7+. These receptors were obtained from a man aged 25-45 years in good health.

Here the CDR3 DNA reads TGTGCCAGCAGTTTAGAACAGGCCCCTACAGATACGCAGTATTTT. Protein: CASSLEQAPTDTQYF. The gene calls are TRBV27 and TRBJ2-3; a possible D gene is TRBD1 (5 bases). Trimming cost V 2 bases and J 3 bases, with 12 bases left between them. Germline V gene lookup returns CDR1 MNHEY and CDR2 SMNVEV (reference sequence). CDR3 length equals 15 residues.

V usage is TRBV11-2 and J usage is TRBJ1-1; D ambiguous. The CDR3 loop spans 15 amino acids. Germline CDR1 is SGHAT and CDR2 is FQNNGV. Trimming removed 6 bases from V and 0 bases from J, with 14 bases in between. CDR3 sequence reads: CASRSYVFMNTEAFF. CDR3 nucleotides: TGTGCCAGCAGATCTTACGTGTTCATGAACACTGAAGCTTTCTTT.

The CDR3, as DNA: TGCGCCAGCAGCCAAGAGCGGGCAGGATACGAGCAGTACTTC. Protein: CASSQERAGYEQYF. The chain recombines TRBV4-3 with TRBJ2-7, with D tentatively TRBD2 (5 bases). The CDR3 sequence is 14 residues long. Trimming took 0 bases from V and 4 from J, leaving 10 bases between them. From germline, CDR1 is LGHNA and CDR2 YSLEER.

The chain is built from TRBV7-8 and TRBJ2-6; 13 bases map to TRBD2. The trim removed 3 bases at V and 0 bases at J, leaving 8 bases unmatched. The CDR3 covers 20 residues. Germline V lookup: CDR1 SGHVS, CDR2 FQNEAQ. CDR3 protein: CASSLGTSGIFVSGANVLTF. The DNA for the CDR3 is TGTGCCAGCAGCTTGGGGACTAGCGGGATTTTTGTCTCTGGGGCCAACGTCCTGACTTTC.

This sequence joins TRBV29-1 and TRBJ2-1; 13 bases match TRBD2. CDR1 SQVTM and CDR2 ANQGSEA come from the germline V gene. This CDR3 has 13 amino acids. J was trimmed by 9 bases and V by 7 bases; bases with no gene match: 6. The chain's CDR3 is CSGGLAGVSEQFF. CDR3 coding DNA: TGCAGCGGCGGACTAGCGGGAGTCAGTGAGCAGTTCTTC.

The V and J genes are TRBV7-2 and TRBJ2-1, with D possibly being TRBD1 (5 bases). The CDR3 extends over 14 amino acids. V was shortened by 1 base and J by 13 bases, with 17 bases between the two germline ends. Germline lookup yields CDR1 SGHTA and CDR2 FQGNSA. DNA for the CDR3: TGTGCCAGCAGCTTAGAAGGGGCAGCCCTAGTACAGTTCTTC. This sequence encodes CASSLEGAALVQFF.

The genes are TRBV27 and TRBJ1-5; weak D call: TRBD1 (5 bases). CDR1 and CDR2 from the germline V gene are MNHEY and SMNVEV (reference sequence). This CDR3 has 15 residues. The germline V and J ends were trimmed by 0 bases and 3 bases, with 9 bases remaining between them. CDR3 in amino acids: CASSLSGALNQPQHF. As DNA, the CDR3 is TGTGCCAGCAGTTTATCAGGGGCCCTCAATCAGCCCCAGCATTTT.

V usage is TRBV7-6 and J usage is TRBJ2-3; 13 nucleotides align to TRBD2. In germline, CDR1 is SGHVS, CDR2 FNYEAQ. The ends lost 4 bases at V and 4 bases at J; junction bases unmatched: 14. The CDR3 consists of 19 residues. The chain's CDR3 is CASSSTLVGLAGAADTQYF. The CDR3 DNA sequence: TGTGCCAGCAGCTCGACATTAGTCGGACTAGCGGGAGCGGCAGATACGCAGTATTTT.